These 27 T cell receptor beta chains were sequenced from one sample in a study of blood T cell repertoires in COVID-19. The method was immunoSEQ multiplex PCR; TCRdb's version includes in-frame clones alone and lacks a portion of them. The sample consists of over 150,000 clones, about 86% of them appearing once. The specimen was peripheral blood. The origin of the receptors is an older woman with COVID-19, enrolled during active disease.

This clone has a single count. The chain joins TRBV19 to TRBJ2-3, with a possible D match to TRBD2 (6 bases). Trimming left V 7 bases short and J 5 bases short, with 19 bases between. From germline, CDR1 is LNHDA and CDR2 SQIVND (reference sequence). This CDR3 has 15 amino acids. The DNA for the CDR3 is TGTGCCAGTAAGGGACTCCTATCCTACGAAGATACGCAGTATTTT. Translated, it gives CASKGLLSYEDTQYF. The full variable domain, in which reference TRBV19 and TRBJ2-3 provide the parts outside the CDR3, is DGGITQSPKYLFRKEGQNVTLSCEQNLNHDAMYWYRQDPGQGLRLIYYSQIVNDFQKGDIAEGYSVSREKKESFPLTVTSAQKNPTAFYLCASKGLLSYEDTQYFGPGTRLTVL.

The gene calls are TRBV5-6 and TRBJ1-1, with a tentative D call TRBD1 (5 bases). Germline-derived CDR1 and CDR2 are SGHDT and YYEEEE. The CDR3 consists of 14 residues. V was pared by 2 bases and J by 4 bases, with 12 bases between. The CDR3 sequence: CASSLLQAGTEAFF. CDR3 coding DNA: TGTGCCAGCAGCTTATTACAGGCCGGCACTGAAGCTTTCTTT. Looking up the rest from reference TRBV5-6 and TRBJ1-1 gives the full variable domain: DAGVTQSPTHLIKTRGQQVTLRCSPKSGHDTVSWYQQALGQGPQFIFQYYEEEERQRGNFPDRFSGHQFPNYSSELNVNALLLGDSALYLCASSLLQAGTEAFFGQGTRLTVV.

Written as DNA, the CDR3 is TGTGCCAGCAGTCCACGGGGACAGTCGTGGAAGGGCTACACCTTC. Translated, it gives CASSPRGQSWKGYTF. This chain links TRBV6-6 with TRBJ1-2; 7 nucleotides agree with TRBD1. CDR1 is MNHNY, CDR2 SVGAGI, per germline (reference sequence). The CDR3 covers 15 residues. V lost 5 bases to trimming and J lost 8 bases; unmatched junction nucleotides: 14.

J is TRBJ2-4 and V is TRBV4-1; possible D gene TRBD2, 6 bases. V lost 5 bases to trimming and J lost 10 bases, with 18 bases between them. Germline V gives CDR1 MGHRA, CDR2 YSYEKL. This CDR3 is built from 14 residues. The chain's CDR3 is CASSSTTGGIIQYF. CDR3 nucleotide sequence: TGCGCCAGCAGCTCAACAACCGGGGGAATTATTCAGTACTTC.

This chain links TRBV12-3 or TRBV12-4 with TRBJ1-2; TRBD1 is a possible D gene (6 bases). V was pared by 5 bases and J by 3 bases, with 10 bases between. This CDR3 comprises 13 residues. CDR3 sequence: CASSNREDYGYTF. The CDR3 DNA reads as TGTGCCAGCAGTAACAGGGAAGACTATGGCTACACCTTC.

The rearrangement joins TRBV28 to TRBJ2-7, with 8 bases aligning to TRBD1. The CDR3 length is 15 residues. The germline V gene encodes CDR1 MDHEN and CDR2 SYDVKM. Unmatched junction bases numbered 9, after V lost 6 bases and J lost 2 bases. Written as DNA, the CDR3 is TGTGCCAGCAGGGGCTCCCGGGACAGGCCCTACGAGCAGTACTTC. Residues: CASRGSRDRPYEQYF.

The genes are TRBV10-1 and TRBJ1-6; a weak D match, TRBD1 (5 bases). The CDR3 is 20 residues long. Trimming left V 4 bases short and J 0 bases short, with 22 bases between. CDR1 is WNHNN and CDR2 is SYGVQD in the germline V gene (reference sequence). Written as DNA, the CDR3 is TGCGCCAGCAGTGCAAGCGGGGCGGAAAATCCGAGCTCCTATAATTCACCCCTCCACTTT. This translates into CASSASGAENPSSYNSPLHF.

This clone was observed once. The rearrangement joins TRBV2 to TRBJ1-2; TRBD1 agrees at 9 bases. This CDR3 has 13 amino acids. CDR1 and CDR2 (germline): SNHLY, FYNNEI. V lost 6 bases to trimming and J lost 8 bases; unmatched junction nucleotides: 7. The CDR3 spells CASSRQGEGGYTF. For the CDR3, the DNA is TGTGCCAGCAGCCGACAGGGGGAAGGCGGCTACACCTTC.

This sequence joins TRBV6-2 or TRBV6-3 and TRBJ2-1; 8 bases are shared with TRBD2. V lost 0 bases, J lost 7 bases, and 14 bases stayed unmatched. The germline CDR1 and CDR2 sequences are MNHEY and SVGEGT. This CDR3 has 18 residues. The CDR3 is CASSYSRTNGGGRNEQFF. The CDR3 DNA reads TGTGCCAGCAGTTACTCCAGGACTAACGGGGGGGGACGGAATGAGCAGTTCTTC.

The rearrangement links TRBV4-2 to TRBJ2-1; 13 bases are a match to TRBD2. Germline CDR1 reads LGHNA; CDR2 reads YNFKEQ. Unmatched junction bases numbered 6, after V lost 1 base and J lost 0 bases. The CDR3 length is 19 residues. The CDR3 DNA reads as TGTGCCAGCAGCCAAGGACTAGCGGGGGGCCCGAGCTCCTACAATGAGCAGTTCTTC. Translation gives CASSQGLAGGPSSYNEQFF.

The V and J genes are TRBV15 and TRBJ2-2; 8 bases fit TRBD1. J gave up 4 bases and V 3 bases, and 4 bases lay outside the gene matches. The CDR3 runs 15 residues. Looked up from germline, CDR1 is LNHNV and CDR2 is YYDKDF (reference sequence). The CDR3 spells CATSSLRGPTGELFF. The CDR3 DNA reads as TGTGCCACCAGCAGCCTCAGGGGGCCCACCGGGGAGCTGTTTTTT.

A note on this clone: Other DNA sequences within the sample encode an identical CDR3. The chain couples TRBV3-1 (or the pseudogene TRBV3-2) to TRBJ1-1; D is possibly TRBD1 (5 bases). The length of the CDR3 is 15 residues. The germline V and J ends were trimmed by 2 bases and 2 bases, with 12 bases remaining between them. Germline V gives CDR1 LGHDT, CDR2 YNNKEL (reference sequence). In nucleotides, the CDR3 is TGTGCCAGCAGCCAAAGCGGGGGAGGAAACACTGAAGCTTTCTTT. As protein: CASSQSGGGNTEAFF.

CDR3 sequence (DNA): TGCGCCAGCAGTAGAGGGGGGACAGGGGTCGACGAGCAGTACTTC. This translates into CASSRGGTGVDEQYF. The chain is built from TRBV10-1 and TRBJ2-7; 10 bases agree with TRBD1. The CDR3 covers 15 residues. Germline lookup yields CDR1 WNHNN and CDR2 SYGVQD (reference sequence). V gave up 5 bases and J gave up 5 bases; unmatched junction bases: 9.

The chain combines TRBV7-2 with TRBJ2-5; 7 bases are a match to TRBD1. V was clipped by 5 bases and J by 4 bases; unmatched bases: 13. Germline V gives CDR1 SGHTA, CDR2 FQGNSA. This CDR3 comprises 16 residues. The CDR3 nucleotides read TGTGCCAGCAGCCCCAGGACAGGTGGGGCCGCAGAGACCCAGTACTTC. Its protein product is CASSPRTGGAAETQYF.

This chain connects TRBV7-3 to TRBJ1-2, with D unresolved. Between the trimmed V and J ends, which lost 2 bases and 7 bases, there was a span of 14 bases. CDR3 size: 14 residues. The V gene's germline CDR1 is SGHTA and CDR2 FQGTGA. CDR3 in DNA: TGTGCCAGCAGCTTATCCCCGACTGTGGGTGGCTACACCTTC. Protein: CASSLSPTVGGYTF.

CDR3 protein: CASSPGTGVFWEKLFF. As DNA, the CDR3 is TGTGCCAGCAGCCCCGGGACTGGAGTTTTTTGGGAAAAACTGTTTTTT. The chain recombines TRBV5-5 with TRBJ1-4, with D possibly TRBD1 on 5 matching bases. V was cut by 4 bases and J by 8 bases, with 21 bases left in between. This CDR3 spans 16 amino acids. Germline V lookup: CDR1 SGHKS, CDR2 YYEKEE (reference sequence).

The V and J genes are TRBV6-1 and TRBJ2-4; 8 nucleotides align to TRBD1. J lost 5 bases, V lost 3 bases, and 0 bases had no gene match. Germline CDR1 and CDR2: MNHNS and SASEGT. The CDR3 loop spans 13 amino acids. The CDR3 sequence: CASSEDRENIQYF. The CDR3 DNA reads TGTGCCAGCAGTGAGGACAGGGAAAACATTCAGTACTTC.

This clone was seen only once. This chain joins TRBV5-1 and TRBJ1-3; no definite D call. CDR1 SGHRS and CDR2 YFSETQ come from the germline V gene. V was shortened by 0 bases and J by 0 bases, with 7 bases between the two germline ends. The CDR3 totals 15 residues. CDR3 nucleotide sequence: TGCGCCAGCAGCTTGGCCGCAGGCTCTGGAAACACCATATATTTT. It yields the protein CASSLAAGSGNTIYF. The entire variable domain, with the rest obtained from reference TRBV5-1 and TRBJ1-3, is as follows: KAGVTQTPRYLIKTRGQQVTLSCSPISGHRSVSWYQQTPGQGLQFLFEYFSETQRNKGNFPGRFSGRQFSNSRSEMNVSTLELGDSALYLCASSLAAGSGNTIYFGEGSWLTVV.

CDR3: CASSLVLGAHLPEAFF. The DNA for the CDR3 is TGTGCCAGCAGCTTAGTCCTGGGGGCCCACCTCCCTGAAGCTTTCTTT. The rearrangement links TRBV7-9 to TRBJ1-1, with D perhaps matching TRBD1 (6 bases). Germline V CDR1 and CDR2: SEHNR, FQNEAQ (reference sequence). The CDR3 has 16 amino acids. V was clipped by 1 base and J by 6 bases, with 18 bases between them.

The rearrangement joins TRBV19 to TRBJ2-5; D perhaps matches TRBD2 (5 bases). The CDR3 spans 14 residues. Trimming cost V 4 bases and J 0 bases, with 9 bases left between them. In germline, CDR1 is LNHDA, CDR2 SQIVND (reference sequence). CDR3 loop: CASSTPGYQETQYF. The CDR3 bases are TGTGCCAGTAGTACTCCGGGGTACCAAGAGACCCAGTACTTC.

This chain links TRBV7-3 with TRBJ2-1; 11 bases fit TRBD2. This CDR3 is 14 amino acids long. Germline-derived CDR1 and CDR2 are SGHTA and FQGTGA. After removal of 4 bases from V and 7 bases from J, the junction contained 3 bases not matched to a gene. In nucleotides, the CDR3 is TGTGCCAGCAGCTGGACTAGCGGGTTGAATGAGCAGTTCTTC. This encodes CASSWTSGLNEQFF.

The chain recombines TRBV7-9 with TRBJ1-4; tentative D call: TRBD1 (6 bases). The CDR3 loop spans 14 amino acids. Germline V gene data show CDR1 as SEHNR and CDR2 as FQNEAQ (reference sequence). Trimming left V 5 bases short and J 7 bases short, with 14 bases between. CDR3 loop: CASSPAGTLEKLFF. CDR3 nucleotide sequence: TGTGCCAGCAGCCCCGCCGGGACACTTGAAAAACTGTTTTTT.

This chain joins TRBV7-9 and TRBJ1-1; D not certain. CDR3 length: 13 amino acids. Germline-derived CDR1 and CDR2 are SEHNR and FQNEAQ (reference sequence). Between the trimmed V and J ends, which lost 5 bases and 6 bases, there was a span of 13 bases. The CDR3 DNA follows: TGTGCCAGCAGCCCTCAGCAAGGAGCTGAAGCTTTCTTT. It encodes CASSPQQGAEAFF.

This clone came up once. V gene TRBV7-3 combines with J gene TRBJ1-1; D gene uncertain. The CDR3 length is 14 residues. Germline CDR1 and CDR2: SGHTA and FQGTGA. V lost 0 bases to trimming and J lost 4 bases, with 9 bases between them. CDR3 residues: CASSLTGYSTEAFF. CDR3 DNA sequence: TGTGCCAGCAGCTTAACGGGTTACAGCACTGAAGCTTTCTTT.

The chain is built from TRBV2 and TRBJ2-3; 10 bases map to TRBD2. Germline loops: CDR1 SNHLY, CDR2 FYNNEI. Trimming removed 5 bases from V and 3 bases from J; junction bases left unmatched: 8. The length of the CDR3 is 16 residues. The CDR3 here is CASSRGVAGGTDTQYF. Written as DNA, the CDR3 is TGTGCCAGCAGTCGGGGAGTAGCGGGGGGAACAGATACGCAGTATTTT.

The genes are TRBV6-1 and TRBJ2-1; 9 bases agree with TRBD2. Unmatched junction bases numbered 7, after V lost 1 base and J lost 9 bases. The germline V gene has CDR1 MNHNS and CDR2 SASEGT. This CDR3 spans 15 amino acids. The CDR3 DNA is TGTGCCAGCAGTGAAGGGGCGGGGGGGCCCACTGAGCAGTTCTTC. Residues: CASSEGAGGPTEQFF.

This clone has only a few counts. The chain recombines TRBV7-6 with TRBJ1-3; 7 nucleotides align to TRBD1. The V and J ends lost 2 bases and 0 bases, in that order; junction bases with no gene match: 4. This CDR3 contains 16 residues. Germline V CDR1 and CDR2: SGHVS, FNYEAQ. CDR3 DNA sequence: TGTGCCAGCAGCTTAAGGACAGGACCCTCTGGAAACACCATATATTTT. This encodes CASSLRTGPSGNTIYF. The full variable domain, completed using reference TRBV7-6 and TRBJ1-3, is GAGVSQSPRYKVTKRGQDVALRCDPISGHVSLYWYRQALGQGPEFLTYFNYEAQQDKSGLPNDRFSAERPEGSISTLTIQRTEQRDSAMYRCASSLRTGPSGNTIYFGEGSWLTVV.